Listed here are 5 T cell receptor beta chains from one sample, sequenced in a study of T-cell reconstitution after alpha-beta-depleted transplantation in children. Researchers prepared the TCRbeta library using unique molecular identifiers, the study reports. Each CDR3 protein gets one entry after TCRdb re-called the PCR reads with MiXCR. This sample carries about 350,000 distinct CDR3 sequences, 10% to 15% of them seen once, and the ten largest clones take about 3.9%. Source: PBMCs, taken from the stem cell graft. The receptors here all came from a human donor who donated a stem cell graft to a child with Fanconi anemia.

The chain joins TRBV11-1 to TRBJ1-5; D remains unclear. V was shortened by 2 bases and J by 1 base, with 15 bases between the two germline ends. This CDR3 is 17 amino acids long. CDR1 and CDR2 from the germline V gene are SGHAT and FQDESV (reference sequence). CDR3 nucleotide sequence: TGTGCCAGCAGCTTATCCAAGGGCCCTTTAAGCAATCAGCCCCAGCATTTT. Translation gives CASSLSKGPLSNQPQHF. The whole variable domain, remainder taken from reference TRBV11-1 and TRBJ1-5, is EAEVAQSPRYKITEKSQAVAFWCDPISGHATLYWYRQILGQGPELLVQFQDESVVDDSQLPKDRFSAERLKGVDSTLKIQPAELGDSAMYLCASSLSKGPLSNQPQHFGDGTRLSIL.

The chain recombines TRBV5-1 with TRBJ2-5, with D perhaps matching TRBD1 (5 bases). The CDR3 has 14 residues. Trimming cost V 5 bases and J 0 bases, with 11 bases left between them. Per the germline V gene, CDR1 is SGHRS and CDR2 is YFSETQ. The CDR3 loop is CASRPDTNQETQYF. CDR3 DNA: TGCGCCAGCAGACCGGACACCAACCAAGAGACCCAGTACTTC.

This clonotype has a count of ten or more. The chain has TRBV29-1 and TRBJ1-1, with D unclear. The germline V gene encodes CDR1 SQVTM and CDR2 ANQGSEA. Trimming took off 7 bases at V and 4 bases at J, with 7 bases between the two ends. The CDR3 sequence is 10 residues long. The CDR3 sequence: CSARVTEAFF. CDR3 in DNA: TGCAGCGCCCGAGTCACTGAAGCTTTCTTT.

This clonotype was found a few times. The chain is built from TRBV7-9 and TRBJ2-1, with 10 bases that match TRBD2. J lost 7 bases, V lost 5 bases, and 11 bases had no gene match. CDR3 size: 16 residues. Per the germline V gene, CDR1 is SEHNR and CDR2 is FQNEAQ (reference sequence). The CDR3 region is CASSTSAGGVRNEQFF. The CDR3 nucleotides are TGTGCCAGCAGCACCTCAGCGGGGGGGGTCAGGAATGAGCAGTTCTTC.

The chain combines TRBV3-1 with TRBJ2-1; maybe TRBD2 (5 bases). From germline, CDR1 is LGHDT and CDR2 YNNKEL (reference sequence). This CDR3 contains 14 residues. V lost 2 bases and J lost 9, with 14 bases in between. Here the CDR3 reads CASSQKEGVGEQFF. The CDR3 region has the DNA TGTGCCAGCAGCCAAAAAGAGGGAGTAGGTGAGCAGTTCTTC.